A single sample is the source of the 17 T cell receptor beta chains below, sequenced in a study of cytomegalovirus exposure and HLA in healthy donors. Use of 60 Vbeta and 13 Jbeta primers characterized the PCR. The table came from immunoSEQ multiplex PCR; TCRdb's copy has only in-frame clones and leaves some out. The sample has 100,000 to 150,000 clones, about two thirds seen once; the top ten hold around 4%. Sequencing used PBMCs. These receptors came from a man aged 25-45 years in good health and CMV-seronegative.

The rearrangement uses TRBV14 and TRBJ1-5; D remains ambiguous. Deletions cut 4 bases from V and 0 bases from J, with 22 bases between. The CDR3 length is 19 residues. The germline gives CDR1 SGHDN, CDR2 FVKESK. CDR3 sequence reads: CASSPGQSGGAYSNQPQHF. In DNA, the CDR3 is TGTGCCAGCAGCCCAGGCCAATCAGGAGGAGCTTATAGCAATCAGCCCCAGCATTTT.

The CDR3 is CASTGSGNQPQHF. The CDR3 DNA sequence: TGTGCCAGTACCGGGAGCGGCAATCAGCCCCAGCATTTT. This chain links TRBV19 with TRBJ1-5; D gene ambiguous. This CDR3 spans 13 amino acids. Germline CDR1 LNHDA, CDR2 SQIVND (reference sequence). Trimming took 7 bases from V and 2 from J, leaving 9 bases between them.

The CDR3 spells CASSLVGASPGTYEQYF. In DNA, the CDR3 is TGTGCCAGCAGCTTAGTTGGGGCCTCGCCGGGGACATACGAGCAGTACTTC. The V call is TRBV11-2, the J call TRBJ2-7; D may be TRBD1 (6 bases). CDR1 SGHAT and CDR2 FQNNGV come from the germline V gene. V dropped 1 base and J dropped 4 bases, with 20 bases sitting between them. The CDR3 loop spans 17 amino acids.

This clone was seen just once. The rearrangement uses TRBV19 and TRBJ1-2; tentative D call: TRBD1 (5 bases). V gave up 3 bases and J gave up 2 bases, with 19 bases separating them. Per the germline V gene, CDR1 is LNHDA and CDR2 is SQIVND (reference sequence). The CDR3 has 17 residues. The CDR3 sequence: CASSMGGRGPLNYGYTF. CDR3 in DNA: TGTGCCAGTAGTATGGGGGGTAGAGGACCCCTAAACTATGGCTACACCTTC. The variable domain in full, with the rest retrieved from reference TRBV19 and TRBJ1-2, is DGGITQSPKYLFRKEGQNVTLSCEQNLNHDAMYWYRQDPGQGLRLIYYSQIVNDFQKGDIAEGYSVSREKKESFPLTVTSAQKNPTAFYLCASSMGGRGPLNYGYTFGSGTRLTVV.

The genes are TRBV4-1 and TRBJ2-2; 12 nucleotides agree with TRBD1. Trimming cost V 3 bases and J 6 bases; bases outside gene matches: 11. CDR3 length equals 18 residues. CDR1 and CDR2 from the germline V gene are MGHRA and YSYEKL. The CDR3 reads CASSQIGWDRGPSGELFF. CDR3 coding DNA: TGCGCCAGCAGCCAGATAGGTTGGGACAGGGGGCCATCCGGGGAGCTGTTTTTT.

The chain couples TRBV27 to TRBJ2-7, with 9 nucleotides matching TRBD1. The J segment lost 3 bases and the V segment lost 3 bases, leaving 3 bases of the junction unmatched. Looked up from germline, CDR1 is MNHEY and CDR2 is SMNVEV (reference sequence). This CDR3 has 14 residues. As DNA, the CDR3 is TGTGCCAGCAGTTTGGACAGGGGTGGCTACGAGCAGTACTTC. Its translation: CASSLDRGGYEQYF.

The J gene is TRBJ2-7, the V gene TRBV10-3; 10 bases align to TRBD2. The CDR3 length is 13 residues. From germline, CDR1 is ENHRY and CDR2 SYGVKD. The V segment lost 11 bases and the J segment 4 bases; nucleotides outside the gene matches: 8. CDR3 in DNA: TGTGCCGCCTCCGGGACTAGCGTGTACGAGCAGTACTTC. Its translation is CAASGTSVYEQYF.

J is TRBJ1-1 and V is TRBV7-9, with 7 bases matching TRBD1. CDR3 length equals 17 residues. V shed 2 bases and J 0 bases; nucleotides not matched to a gene: 9. Germline CDR1 reads SEHNR; CDR2 reads FQNEAQ (reference sequence). The CDR3, as DNA: TGTGCCAGCAGCTTAACCTCGGACAGGACCTTGAACACTGAAGCTTTCTTT. Encoded protein: CASSLTSDRTLNTEAFF.

V and J are TRBV28 and TRBJ1-2; 11 bases are shared with TRBD1. CDR1 is MDHEN and CDR2 is SYDVKM in the germline V gene. The CDR3 extends over 14 amino acids. The V segment lost 3 bases and the J segment 4 bases; nucleotides outside the gene matches: 1. This chain's CDR3 is CASSFGTGGYGYTF. The CDR3 DNA sequence: TGTGCCAGCAGTTTCGGGACAGGGGGCTATGGCTACACCTTC.

This clone was seen a handful of times. The gene calls are TRBV6-4 and TRBJ2-3, with 7 bases matching TRBD2. With 5 bases clipped from V and 2 bases from J, the junction kept 4 bases outside the gene matches. CDR1 is MRHNA and CDR2 is SNTAGT in the germline V gene. This CDR3 spans 14 amino acids. CDR3 protein: CASSSGEDTDTQYF. The CDR3 DNA reads as TGTGCCAGCAGTAGCGGGGAGGACACAGATACGCAGTATTTT.

This chain joins TRBV19 and TRBJ1-1; possible D gene TRBD1, 5 bases. Trimming pared 3 bases from V and 0 bases from J, leaving 17 bases between. The CDR3 is 17 residues long. Germline V gene sequence: CDR1 LNHDA, CDR2 SQIVND (reference sequence). CDR3 nucleotide sequence: TGTGCCAGTAGTATTGGGTCGCCAGGGAGGATGAACACTGAAGCTTTCTTT. Protein: CASSIGSPGRMNTEAFF. The whole variable domain, filled in from reference TRBV19 and TRBJ1-1, reads DGGITQSPKYLFRKEGQNVTLSCEQNLNHDAMYWYRQDPGQGLRLIYYSQIVNDFQKGDIAEGYSVSREKKESFPLTVTSAQKNPTAFYLCASSIGSPGRMNTEAFFGQGTRLTVV.

The chain uses TRBV6-5 and TRBJ1-1; 7 nucleotides agree with TRBD1. CDR3 length: 14 amino acids. The ends lost 6 bases at V and 3 bases at J; junction bases unmatched: 7. Germline values: CDR1 MNHEY, CDR2 SVGAGI. CDR3 coding DNA: TGTGCCAGCAGGCGCCAGGGGGAGTACACTGAAGCTTTCTTT. Translated: CASRRQGEYTEAFF.

This chain uses TRBV28 with TRBJ1-2; perhaps TRBD1 as D (5 bases). The V and J ends lost 5 bases and 2 bases respectively, with 15 bases between them. The V gene's germline CDR1 is MDHEN and CDR2 SYDVKM. This CDR3 contains 15 residues. CDR3 sequence: CASSRPGLMNYGYTF. CDR3 nucleotides: TGTGCCAGCAGTCGTCCGGGACTGATGAACTATGGCTACACCTTC.

The chain employs TRBV5-1 and TRBJ2-3; 8 positions agree with TRBD1. The germline V gene has CDR1 SGHRS and CDR2 YFSETQ. The V and J ends lost 6 bases and 0 bases, in that order; junction bases with no gene match: 6. The CDR3 is 15 amino acids. CDR3 loop: CASNRGQESTDTQYF. Here the CDR3 DNA reads TGCGCCAGCAACAGGGGACAGGAGAGCACAGATACGCAGTATTTT.

The V and J genes are TRBV9 and TRBJ1-2; D ambiguous. V lost 3 bases and J 1 base, leaving 13 bases between the germline ends. The CDR3 totals 15 residues. Germline CDR1 and CDR2: SGDLS and YYNGEE. CDR3 loop: CASSAPAGVNYGYTF. DNA of the CDR3: TGTGCCAGCAGCGCCCCCGCGGGAGTTAACTATGGCTACACCTTC.

The chain combines TRBV5-8 with TRBJ1-5, with D possibly TRBD1 on 5 matching bases. The CDR3 is made up of 13 amino acids. Germline CDR1 reads SGHTS; CDR2 reads YDEGEE. V shed 3 bases and J shed 6 bases, with 10 bases lying between them. The CDR3 coding sequence is TGTGCCAGCAGCTCGGACGGGGGTCAGCCCCAGCATTTT. It translates to CASSSDGGQPQHF.

Here the CDR3 DNA reads TGCGCCAGCAGCTATGGGCCCGGGACAGGGATAAATCAGCCCCAGCATTTT. It yields the protein CASSYGPGTGINQPQHF. The V call is TRBV5-1, the J call TRBJ1-5, with TRBD1 identical over 9 bases. This CDR3 contains 17 residues. J lost 4 bases, V lost 3 bases, and 11 bases had no gene match. CDR1 is SGHRS, CDR2 YFSETQ, per germline.